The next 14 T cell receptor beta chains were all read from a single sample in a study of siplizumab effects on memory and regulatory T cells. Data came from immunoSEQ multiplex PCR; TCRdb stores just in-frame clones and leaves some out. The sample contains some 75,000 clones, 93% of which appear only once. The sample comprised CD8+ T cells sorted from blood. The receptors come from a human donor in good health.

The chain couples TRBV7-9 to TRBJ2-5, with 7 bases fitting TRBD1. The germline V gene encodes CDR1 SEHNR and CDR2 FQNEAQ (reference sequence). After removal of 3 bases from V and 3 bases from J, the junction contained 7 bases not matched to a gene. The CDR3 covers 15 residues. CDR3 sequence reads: CASSFVGQIKETQYF. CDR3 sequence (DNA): TGTGCCAGCAGCTTCGTGGGACAGATAAAAGAGACCCAGTACTTC.

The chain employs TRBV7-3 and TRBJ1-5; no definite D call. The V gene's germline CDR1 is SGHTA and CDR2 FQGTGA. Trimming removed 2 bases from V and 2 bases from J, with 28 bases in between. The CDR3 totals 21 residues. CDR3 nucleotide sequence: TGTGCCAGCAGCTTACTAACCGGGTTCGGGTGCGGGGATTATCGCAATCAGCCCCAGCATTTT. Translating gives CASSLLTGFGCGDYRNQPQHF.

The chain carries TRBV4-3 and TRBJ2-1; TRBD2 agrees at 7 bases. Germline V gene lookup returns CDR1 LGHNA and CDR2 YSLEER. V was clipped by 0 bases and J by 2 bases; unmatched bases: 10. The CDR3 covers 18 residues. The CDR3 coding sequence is TGCGCCAGCAGCCAAGACACGATAGCGGGCGTTACCTACAATGAGCAGTTCTTC. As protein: CASSQDTIAGVTYNEQFF.

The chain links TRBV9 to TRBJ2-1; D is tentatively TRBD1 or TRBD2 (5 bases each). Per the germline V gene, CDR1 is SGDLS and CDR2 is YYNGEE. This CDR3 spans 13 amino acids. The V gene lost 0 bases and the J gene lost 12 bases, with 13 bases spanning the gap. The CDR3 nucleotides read TGTGCCAGCAGCGTAGACGGGGCCCATGGGCAGTTCTTC. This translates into CASSVDGAHGQFF.

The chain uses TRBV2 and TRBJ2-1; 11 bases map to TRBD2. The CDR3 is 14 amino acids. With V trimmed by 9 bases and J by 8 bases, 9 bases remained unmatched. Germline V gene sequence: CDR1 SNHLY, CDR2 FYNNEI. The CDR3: CASPGTSGPYEQFF. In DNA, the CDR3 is TGTGCCAGTCCCGGGACTAGCGGCCCCTATGAGCAGTTCTTC.

The CDR3 loop reads CASMEGSGNTIYF. Written as DNA, the CDR3 is TGTGCCAGCATGGAGGGCTCTGGAAACACCATATATTTT. This rearrangement joins TRBV6-1 to TRBJ1-3; no firm D call. This CDR3 comprises 13 residues. The germline CDR1 and CDR2 sequences are MNHNS and SASEGT. The ends were cut back, 7 bases at V and 0 bases at J, with 7 bases in the middle.

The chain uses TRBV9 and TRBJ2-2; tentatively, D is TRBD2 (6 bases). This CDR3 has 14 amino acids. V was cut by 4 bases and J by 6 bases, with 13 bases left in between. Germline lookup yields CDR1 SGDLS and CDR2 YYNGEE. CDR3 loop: CASSPPSGPGELFF. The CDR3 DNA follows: TGTGCCAGCAGCCCCCCGAGCGGGCCCGGGGAGCTGTTTTTT.

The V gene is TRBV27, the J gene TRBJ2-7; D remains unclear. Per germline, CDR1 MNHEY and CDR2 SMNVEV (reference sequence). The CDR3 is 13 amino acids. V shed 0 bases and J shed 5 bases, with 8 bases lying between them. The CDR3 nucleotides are TGTGCCAGCAGTTTATCCCCCGCAAACGAGCAGTACTTC. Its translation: CASSLSPANEQYF.

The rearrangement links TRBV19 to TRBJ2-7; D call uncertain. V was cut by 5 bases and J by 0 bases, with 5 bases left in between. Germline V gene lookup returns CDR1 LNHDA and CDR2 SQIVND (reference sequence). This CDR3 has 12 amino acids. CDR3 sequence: CASSSDSYEQYF. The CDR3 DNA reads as TGTGCCAGTAGTTCGGACTCCTACGAGCAGTACTTC. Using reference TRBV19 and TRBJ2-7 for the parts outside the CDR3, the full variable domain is DGGITQSPKYLFRKEGQNVTLSCEQNLNHDAMYWYRQDPGQGLRLIYYSQIVNDFQKGDIAEGYSVSREKKESFPLTVTSAQKNPTAFYLCASSSDSYEQYFGPGTRLTVT.

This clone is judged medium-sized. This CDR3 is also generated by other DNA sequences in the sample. The chain's CDR3 is CATSSGLAGSHEQYF. DNA for the CDR3: TGTGCCACCAGCAGTGGACTAGCGGGGTCCCACGAGCAGTACTTC. The chain is built from TRBV15 and TRBJ2-7; TRBD2 matches 12 bases. After removal of 3 bases from V and 5 bases from J, the junction contained 5 bases not matched to a gene. The CDR3 runs to 15 residues. Germline V gene sequence: CDR1 LNHNV, CDR2 YYDKDF (reference sequence).

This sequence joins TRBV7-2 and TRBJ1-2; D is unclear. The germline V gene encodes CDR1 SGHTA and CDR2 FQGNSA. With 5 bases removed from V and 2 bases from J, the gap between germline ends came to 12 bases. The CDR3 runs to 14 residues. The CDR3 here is CASSQGITNYGYTF. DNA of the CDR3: TGTGCCAGCAGCCAAGGGATCACCAACTATGGCTACACCTTC. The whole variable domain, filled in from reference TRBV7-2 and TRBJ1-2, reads GAGVSQSPSNKVTEKGKDVELRCDPISGHTALYWYRQSLGQGLEFLIYFQGNSAPDKSGLPSDRFSAERTGGSVSTLTIQRTQQEDSAVYLCASSQGITNYGYTFGSGTRLTVV.

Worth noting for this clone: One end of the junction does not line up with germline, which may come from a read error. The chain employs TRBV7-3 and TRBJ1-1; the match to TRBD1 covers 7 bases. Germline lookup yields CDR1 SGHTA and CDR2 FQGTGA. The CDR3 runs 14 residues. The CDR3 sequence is CASSITGVDTEAFF. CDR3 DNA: TGTGCCAGCAGCATAACAGGGGTCGACACTGAAGCTTTCTTT.

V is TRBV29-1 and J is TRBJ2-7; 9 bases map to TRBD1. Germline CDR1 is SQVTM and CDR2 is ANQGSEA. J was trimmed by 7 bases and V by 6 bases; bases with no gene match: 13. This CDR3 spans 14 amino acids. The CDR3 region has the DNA TGCAGCGTGCTCATAGGACAGGGGTTTGGGGAGCAGTACTTC. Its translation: CSVLIGQGFGEQYF.

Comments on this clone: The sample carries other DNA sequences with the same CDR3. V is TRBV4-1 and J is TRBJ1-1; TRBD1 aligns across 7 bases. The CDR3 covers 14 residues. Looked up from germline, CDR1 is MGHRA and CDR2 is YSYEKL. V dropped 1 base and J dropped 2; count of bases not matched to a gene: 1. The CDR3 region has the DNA TGCGCCAGCAGCCAAGGACAGGGTAACACTGAAGCTTTCTTT. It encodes CASSQGQGNTEAFF.